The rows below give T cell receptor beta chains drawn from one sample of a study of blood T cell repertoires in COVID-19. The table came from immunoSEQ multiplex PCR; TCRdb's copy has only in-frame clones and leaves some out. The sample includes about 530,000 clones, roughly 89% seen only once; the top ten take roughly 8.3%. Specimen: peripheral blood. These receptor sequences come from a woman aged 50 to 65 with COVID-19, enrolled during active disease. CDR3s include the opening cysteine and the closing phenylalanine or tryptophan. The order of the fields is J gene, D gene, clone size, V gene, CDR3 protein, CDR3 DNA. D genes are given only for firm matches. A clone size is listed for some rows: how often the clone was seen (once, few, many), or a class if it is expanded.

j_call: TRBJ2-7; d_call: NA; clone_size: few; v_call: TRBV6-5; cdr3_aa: CASRRTGYEQYF; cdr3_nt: TGTGCCAGCAGGAGGACTGGGTACGAGCAGTACTTC
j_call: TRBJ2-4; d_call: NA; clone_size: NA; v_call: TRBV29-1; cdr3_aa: CSVVRIGIQYF; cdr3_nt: TGCAGCGTTGTGCGTATCGGCATTCAGTACTTC
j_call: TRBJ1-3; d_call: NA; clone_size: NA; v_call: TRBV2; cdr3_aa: CASSDGPGDWSGNTIYF; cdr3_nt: TGTGCCAGCAGTGATGGTCCAGGGGATTGGTCCGGAAACACCATATATTTT
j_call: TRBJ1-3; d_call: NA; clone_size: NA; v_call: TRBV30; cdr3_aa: CAWSGGNTIYF; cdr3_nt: TGTGCCTGGAGCGGGGGAAACACCATATATTTT
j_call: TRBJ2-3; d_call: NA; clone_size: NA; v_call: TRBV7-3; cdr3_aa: CASSAGEGTQYF; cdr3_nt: TGTGCCAGCAGCGCAGGGGAGGGTACGCAGTATTTT
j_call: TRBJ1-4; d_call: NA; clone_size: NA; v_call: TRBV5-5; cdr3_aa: CASSLFSRGEKLFF; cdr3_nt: TGTGCCAGCAGCTTGTTCTCCAGGGGAGAAAAACTGTTTTTT
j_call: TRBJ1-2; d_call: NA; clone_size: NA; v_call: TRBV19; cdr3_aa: CASSFSGDMLGGYTF; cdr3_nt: TGTGCCAGTAGTTTCTCCGGGGATATGCTGGGCGGCTACACCTTC
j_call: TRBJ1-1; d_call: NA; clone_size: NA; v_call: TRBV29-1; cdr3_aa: CSVSDRAEAFF; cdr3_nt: TGCAGCGTTTCTGACCGGGCTGAAGCTTTCTTT
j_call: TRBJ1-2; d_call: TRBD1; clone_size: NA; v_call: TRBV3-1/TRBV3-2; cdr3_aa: CASSPGTGDGYTF; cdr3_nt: TGTGCCAGCAGCCCTGGGACAGGGGATGGCTACACCTTC
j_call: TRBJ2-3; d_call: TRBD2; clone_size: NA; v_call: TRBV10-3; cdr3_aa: CATSTSGGTDTQYF; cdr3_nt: TGTGCCACTTCGACTAGCGGGGGAACAGATACGCAGTATTTT
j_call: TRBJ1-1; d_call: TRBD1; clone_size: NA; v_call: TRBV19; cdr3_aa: CASTIGQGSAEAFF; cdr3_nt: TGTGCCAGTACAATAGGACAGGGGTCCGCTGAAGCTTTCTTT
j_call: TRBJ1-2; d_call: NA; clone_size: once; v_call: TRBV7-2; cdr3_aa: CASSVERDKDSYGYTF; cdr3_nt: TGTGCCAGCAGCGTAGAGCGGGACAAAGACTCCTATGGCTACACCTTC
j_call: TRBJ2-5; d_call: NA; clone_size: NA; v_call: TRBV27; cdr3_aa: CASSLGRGWETQYF; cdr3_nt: TGTGCCAGCAGTTTAGGGAGGGGGTGGGAGACCCAGTACTTC
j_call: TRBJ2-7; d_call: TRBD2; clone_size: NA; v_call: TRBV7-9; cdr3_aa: CASSLAVGLDFSYEQYF; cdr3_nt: TGTGCCAGCAGCTTAGCAGTGGGACTAGACTTCTCCTACGAGCAGTACTTC
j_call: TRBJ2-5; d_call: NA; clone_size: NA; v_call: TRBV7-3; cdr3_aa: CASSLLGPEETQYF; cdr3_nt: TGTGCCAGCAGCTTACTGGGGCCGGAGGAGACCCAGTACTTC
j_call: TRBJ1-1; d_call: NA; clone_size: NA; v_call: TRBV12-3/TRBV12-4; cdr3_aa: CASTWGGTEAFF; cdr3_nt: TGTGCCAGCACTTGGGGCGGCACTGAAGCTTTCTTT
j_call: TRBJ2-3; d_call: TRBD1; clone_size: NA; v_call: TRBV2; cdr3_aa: CASSSGTGGLDTQYF; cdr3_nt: TGTGCCAGCAGTTCCGGGACAGGGGGCTTGGATACGCAGTATTTT
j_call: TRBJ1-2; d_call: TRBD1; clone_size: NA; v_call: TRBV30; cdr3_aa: CAWSVLPGGGGYTF; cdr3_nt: TGTGCCTGGAGTGTCCTTCCAGGGGGCGGTGGCTACACCTTC
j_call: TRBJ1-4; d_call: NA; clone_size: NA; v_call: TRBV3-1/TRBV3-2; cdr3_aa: CASSLNGEKLFF; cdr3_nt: TGTGCCAGCAGCCTTAACGGTGAAAAACTGTTTTTT
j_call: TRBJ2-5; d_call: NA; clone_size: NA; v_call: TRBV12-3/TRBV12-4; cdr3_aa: CASSLLGGETQYF; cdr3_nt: TGTGCCAGCAGTTTGCTAGGGGGAGAGACCCAGTACTTC
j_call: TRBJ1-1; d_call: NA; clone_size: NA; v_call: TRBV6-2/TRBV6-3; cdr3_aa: CASRYSVEAFF; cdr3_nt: TGTGCCAGCAGATACAGTGTTGAGGCTTTCTTT
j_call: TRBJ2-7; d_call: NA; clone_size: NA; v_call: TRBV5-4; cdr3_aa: CASSLEPAYEQYF; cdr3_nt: TGTGCCAGCAGCTTGGAGCCTGCCTACGAGCAGTACTTC
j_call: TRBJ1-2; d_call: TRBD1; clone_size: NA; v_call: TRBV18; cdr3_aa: CASSPNGQGGIDGYTF; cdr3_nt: TGTGCCAGCTCCCCCAATGGACAGGGAGGTATTGATGGCTACACCTTC
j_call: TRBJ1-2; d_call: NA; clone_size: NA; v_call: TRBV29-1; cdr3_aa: CSVNQGNGYTF; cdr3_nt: TGCAGCGTTAATCAGGGTAATGGCTACACCTTC
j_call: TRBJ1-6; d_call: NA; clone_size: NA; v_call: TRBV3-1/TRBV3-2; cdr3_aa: CASSHRQVNSPLHF; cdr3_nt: TGTGCCAGCAGCCACAGGCAGGTTAATTCACCCCTCCACTTT
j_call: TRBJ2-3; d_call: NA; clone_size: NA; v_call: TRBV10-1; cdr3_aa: CASSESFGDRGGDTQYF; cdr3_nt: TGCGCCAGCAGTGAGTCTTTCGGAGACCGAGGAGGAGATACGCAGTATTTT
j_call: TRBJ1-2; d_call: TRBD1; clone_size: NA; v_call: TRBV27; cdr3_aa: CASSGQDPYGYTF; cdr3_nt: TGTGCCAGCAGTGGACAGGACCCATATGGCTACACCTTC
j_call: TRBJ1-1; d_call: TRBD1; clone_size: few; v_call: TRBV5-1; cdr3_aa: CASSFSTGDTEAFF; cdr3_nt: TGCGCCAGCAGCTTTTCGACAGGGGACACTGAAGCTTTCTTT
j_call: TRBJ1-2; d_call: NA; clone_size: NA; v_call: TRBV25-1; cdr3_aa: CASRSPSGNYGYTF; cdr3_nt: TGTGCCAGCAGATCTCCCTCGGGTAACTATGGCTACACCTTC
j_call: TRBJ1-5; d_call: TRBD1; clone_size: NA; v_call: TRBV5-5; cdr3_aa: CASSLFQGAGQPQHF; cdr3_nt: TGTGCCAGCAGCTTATTTCAGGGGGCAGGACAGCCCCAGCATTTT
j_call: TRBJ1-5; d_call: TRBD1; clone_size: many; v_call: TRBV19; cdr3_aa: CASSGTGGNQPQHF; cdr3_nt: TGTGCCAGTAGTGGGACAGGGGGCAATCAGCCCCAGCATTTT
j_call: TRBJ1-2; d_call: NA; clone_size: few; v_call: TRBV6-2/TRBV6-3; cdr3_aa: CASSLPTAGPYGYTF; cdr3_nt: TGTGCCAGCAGCTTACCCACCGCGGGCCCGTATGGCTACACCTTC
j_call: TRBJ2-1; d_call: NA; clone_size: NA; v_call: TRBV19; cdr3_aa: CASSMPPQGGHEQFF; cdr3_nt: TGTGCCAGTAGTATGCCACCACAGGGTGGCCATGAGCAGTTCTTC
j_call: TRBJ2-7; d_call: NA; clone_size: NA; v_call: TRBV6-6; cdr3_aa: CATSSGTGVLGPSGGPHYEQYF; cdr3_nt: TGTGCCACCAGCTCCGGGACAGGGGTATTAGGGCCTAGCGGGGGCCCCCACTACGAGCAGTACTTC
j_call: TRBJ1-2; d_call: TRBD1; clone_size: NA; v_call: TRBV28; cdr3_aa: CASSWTGGSGYTF; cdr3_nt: TGTGCCAGCAGTTGGACAGGGGGGTCTGGCTACACCTTC
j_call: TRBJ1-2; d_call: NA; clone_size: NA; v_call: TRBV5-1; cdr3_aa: CASSFDSSGGYTF; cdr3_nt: TGCGCCAGCAGCTTTGACAGCTCTGGAGGCTACACCTTC
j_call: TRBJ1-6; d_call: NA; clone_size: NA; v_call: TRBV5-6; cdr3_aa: CASSLSQYNSPLHF; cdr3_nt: TGTGCCAGCAGCTTATCACAGTATAATTCACCCCTCCACTTT
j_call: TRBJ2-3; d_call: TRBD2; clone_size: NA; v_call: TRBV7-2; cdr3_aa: CASSLVVASGAADTQYF; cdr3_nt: TGTGCCAGCAGCTTAGTTGTTGCCAGCGGGGCAGCAGATACGCAGTATTTT
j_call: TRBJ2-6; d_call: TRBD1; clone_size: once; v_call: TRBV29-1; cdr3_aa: CSVADRAGANVLTF; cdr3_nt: TGCAGCGTTGCAGACAGGGCTGGGGCCAACGTCCTGACTTTC
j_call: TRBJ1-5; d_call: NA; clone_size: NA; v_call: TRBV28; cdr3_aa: CASSPSSNQPQHF; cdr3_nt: TGTGCCAGCAGCCCTAGTAGCAATCAGCCCCAGCATTTT
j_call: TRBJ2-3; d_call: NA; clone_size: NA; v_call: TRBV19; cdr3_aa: CATESGSTDTQYF; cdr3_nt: TGTGCCACCGAGTCAGGGTCCACAGATACGCAGTATTTT
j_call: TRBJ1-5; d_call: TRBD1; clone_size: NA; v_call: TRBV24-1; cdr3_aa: CATSDLPQGVAYSNQPQHF; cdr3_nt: TGTGCCACCAGTGATTTGCCTCAGGGGGTCGCTTATAGCAATCAGCCCCAGCATTTT
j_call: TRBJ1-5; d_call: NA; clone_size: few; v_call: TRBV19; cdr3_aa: CASSIDGRSALQPQHF; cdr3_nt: TGTGCCAGTAGTATAGATGGTAGGAGCGCCTTACAGCCCCAGCATTTT